This TCR delta chain was observed in a study of Vδ1+ human thymocytes. Germline V CDR1 and CDR2: NSMFDY, ISSIKDK. This CDR3 contains 15 residues. V was pared by 2 bases and J by 7 bases, with 21 bases between. General observations from the study: Thymic TRG and TRD repertoires appeared highly polyclonal.

The template was reverse-transcribed extracted RNA. The CDR3 regions were amplified by multiplex PCR from V-gene primers to a constant-region primer. TCRdb re-called clones from the multiplex PCR reads using CATT. The table lists roughly 56,000 delta-chain clones, around 15% of them singletons, with 0.3% to 0.45% in the top ten. This clone occurred a few times. Its specificity is not known. Sequencing was performed on Vdelta1+ gamma-delta thymocytes from the thymus. Indicated subset: FACS-sorted CD3+ TCRalphabeta- TCRVdelta1+ TCRVdelta2- thymocytes. This TCR was recovered from a girl less than two years old who had congenital heart surgery. The chain has TRAV29/DV5 and TRDJ1; D is perhaps TRDD3 (6 bases). The CDR3 sequence is CAARTCLGPYGKLIF. In nucleotides, the CDR3 is TGTGCAGCAAGAACGTGCCTGGGGCCATACGGTAAACTCATCTTT.